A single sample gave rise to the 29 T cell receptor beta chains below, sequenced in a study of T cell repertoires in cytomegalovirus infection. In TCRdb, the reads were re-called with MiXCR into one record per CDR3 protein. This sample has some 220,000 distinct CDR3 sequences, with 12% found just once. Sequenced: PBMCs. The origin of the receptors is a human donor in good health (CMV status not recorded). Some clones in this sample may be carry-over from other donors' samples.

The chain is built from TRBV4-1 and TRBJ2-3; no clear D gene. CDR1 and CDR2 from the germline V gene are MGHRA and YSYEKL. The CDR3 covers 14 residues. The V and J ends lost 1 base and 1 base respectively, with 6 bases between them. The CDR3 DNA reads TGCGCCAGCAGCCAAGGAGAGGGCACAGATACGCAGTATTTT. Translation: CASSQGEGTDTQYF.

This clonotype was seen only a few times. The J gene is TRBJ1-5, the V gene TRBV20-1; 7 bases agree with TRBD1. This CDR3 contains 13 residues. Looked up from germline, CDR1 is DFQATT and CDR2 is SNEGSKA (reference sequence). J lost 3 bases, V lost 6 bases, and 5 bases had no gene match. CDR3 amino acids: CSARGTDNQPQHF. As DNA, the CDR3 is TGCAGTGCCAGGGGGACAGACAATCAGCCCCAGCATTTT.

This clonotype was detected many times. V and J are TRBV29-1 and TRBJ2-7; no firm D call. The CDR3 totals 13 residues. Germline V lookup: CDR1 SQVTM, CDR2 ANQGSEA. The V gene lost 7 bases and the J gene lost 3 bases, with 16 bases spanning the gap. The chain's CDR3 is CSARLMSGYEQYF. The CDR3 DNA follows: TGCAGCGCCAGGTTGATGTCCGGCTACGAGCAGTACTTC.

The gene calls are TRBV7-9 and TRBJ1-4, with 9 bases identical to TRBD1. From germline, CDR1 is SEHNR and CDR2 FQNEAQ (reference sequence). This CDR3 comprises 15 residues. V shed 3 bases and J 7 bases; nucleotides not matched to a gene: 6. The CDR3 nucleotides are TGTGCCAGCAGCTTCGGGACAGGGATAGCTGAAAAACTGTTTTTT. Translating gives CASSFGTGIAEKLFF.

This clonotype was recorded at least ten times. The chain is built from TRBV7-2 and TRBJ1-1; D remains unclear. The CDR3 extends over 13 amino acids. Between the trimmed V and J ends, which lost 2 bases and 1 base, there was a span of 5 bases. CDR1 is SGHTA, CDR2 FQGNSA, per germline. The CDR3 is CASSLTPNTEAFF. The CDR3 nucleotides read TGTGCCAGCAGCTTAACCCCGAACACTGAAGCTTTCTTT.

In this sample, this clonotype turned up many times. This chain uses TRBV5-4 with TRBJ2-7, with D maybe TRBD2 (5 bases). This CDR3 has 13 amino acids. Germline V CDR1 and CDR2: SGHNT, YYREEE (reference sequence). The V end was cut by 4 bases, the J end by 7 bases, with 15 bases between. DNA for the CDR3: TGTGCCAGCAGCCCGGACTCCTCACGGGAGCAGTACTTC. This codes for CASSPDSSREQYF.

DNA for the CDR3: TGTGCCAGCAGCTTATTCGCGACTAGAGTGGGAAATGAGCAGTTCTTC. It codes for CASSLFATRVGNEQFF. This chain joins TRBV11-2 and TRBJ2-1, with D possibly TRBD2 on 6 matching bases. The germline V and J ends were trimmed by 2 bases and 7 bases, with 18 bases remaining between them. CDR1 is SGHAT and CDR2 is FQNNGV in the germline V gene. This CDR3 has 16 residues.

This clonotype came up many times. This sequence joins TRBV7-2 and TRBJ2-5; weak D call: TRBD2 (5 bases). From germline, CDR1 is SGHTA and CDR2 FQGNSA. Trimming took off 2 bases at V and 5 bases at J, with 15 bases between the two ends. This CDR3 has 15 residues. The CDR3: CASSLQPRGWETQYF. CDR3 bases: TGTGCCAGCAGCTTACAGCCTCGGGGATGGGAGACCCAGTACTTC. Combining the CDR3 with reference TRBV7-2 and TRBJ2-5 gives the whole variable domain GAGVSQSPSNKVTEKGKDVELRCDPISGHTALYWYRQSLGQGLEFLIYFQGNSAPDKSGLPSDRFSAERTGGSVSTLTIQRTQQEDSAVYLCASSLQPRGWETQYFGPGTRLLVL.

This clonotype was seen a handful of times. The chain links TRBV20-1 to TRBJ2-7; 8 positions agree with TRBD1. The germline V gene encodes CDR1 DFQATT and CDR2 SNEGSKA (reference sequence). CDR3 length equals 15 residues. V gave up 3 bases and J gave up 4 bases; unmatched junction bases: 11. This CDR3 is CSASISTGAGYEQYF. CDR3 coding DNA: TGCAGTGCTAGTATCTCGACAGGGGCTGGGTACGAGCAGTACTTC.

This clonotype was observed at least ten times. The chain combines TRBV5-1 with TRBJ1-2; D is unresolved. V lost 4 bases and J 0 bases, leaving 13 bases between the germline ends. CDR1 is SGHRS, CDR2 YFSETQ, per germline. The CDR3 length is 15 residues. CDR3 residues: CASSLLLGPNYGYTF. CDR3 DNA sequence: TGCGCCAGCAGCCTACTCTTGGGTCCTAACTATGGCTACACCTTC.

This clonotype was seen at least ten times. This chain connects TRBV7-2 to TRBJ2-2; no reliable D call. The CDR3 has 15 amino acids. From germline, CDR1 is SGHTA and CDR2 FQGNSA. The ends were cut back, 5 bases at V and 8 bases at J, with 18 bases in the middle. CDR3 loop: CASSLNRVPEGELFF. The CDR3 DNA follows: TGTGCCAGCAGCCTTAATCGCGTTCCCGAGGGGGAGCTGTTTTTT.

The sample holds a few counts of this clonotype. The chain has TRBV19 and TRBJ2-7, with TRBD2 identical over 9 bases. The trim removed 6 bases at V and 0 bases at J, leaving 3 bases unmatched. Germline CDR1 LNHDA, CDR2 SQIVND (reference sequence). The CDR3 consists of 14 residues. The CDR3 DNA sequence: TGTGCCAGTAGCGTAGCGGGAGCCTCCTACGAGCAGTACTTC. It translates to CASSVAGASYEQYF.

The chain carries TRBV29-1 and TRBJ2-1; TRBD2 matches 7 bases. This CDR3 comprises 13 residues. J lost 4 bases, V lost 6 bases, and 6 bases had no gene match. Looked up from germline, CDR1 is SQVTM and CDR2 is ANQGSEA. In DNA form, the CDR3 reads TGCAGCGTCGGAAGCGGGGTTTACAATGAGCAGTTCTTC. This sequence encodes CSVGSGVYNEQFF.

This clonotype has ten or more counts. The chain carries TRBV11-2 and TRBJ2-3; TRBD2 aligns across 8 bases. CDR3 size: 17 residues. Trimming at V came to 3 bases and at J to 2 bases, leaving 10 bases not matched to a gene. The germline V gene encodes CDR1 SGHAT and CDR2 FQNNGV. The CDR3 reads CASSFRPSGPDTDTQYF. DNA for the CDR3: TGTGCCAGCAGCTTTCGTCCTAGCGGGCCTGACACAGATACGCAGTATTTT.

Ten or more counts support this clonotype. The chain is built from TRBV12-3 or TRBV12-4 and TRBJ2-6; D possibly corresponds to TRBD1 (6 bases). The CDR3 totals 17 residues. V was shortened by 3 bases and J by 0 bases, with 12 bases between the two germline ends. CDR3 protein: CASSFSGASSGANVLTF. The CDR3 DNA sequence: TGTGCCAGCAGTTTTTCAGGGGCTTCCTCTGGGGCCAACGTCCTGACTTTC.

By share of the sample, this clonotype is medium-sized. This CDR3 reads CASSLYTGSSGELFF. The CDR3 coding sequence is TGTGCCAGCAGCTTATACACAGGCTCCTCCGGGGAGCTGTTTTTT. This chain uses TRBV7-2 with TRBJ2-2; D may be TRBD1 (5 bases). The germline CDR1 and CDR2 sequences are SGHTA and FQGNSA. V was pared by 2 bases and J by 6 bases, with 13 bases between. This CDR3 has 15 amino acids.

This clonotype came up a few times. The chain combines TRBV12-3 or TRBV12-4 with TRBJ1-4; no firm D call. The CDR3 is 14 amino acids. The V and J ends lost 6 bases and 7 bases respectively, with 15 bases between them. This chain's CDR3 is CASSTRAQTEKLFF. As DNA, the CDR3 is TGTGCCAGCAGCACACGCGCCCAGACTGAAAAACTGTTTTTT.

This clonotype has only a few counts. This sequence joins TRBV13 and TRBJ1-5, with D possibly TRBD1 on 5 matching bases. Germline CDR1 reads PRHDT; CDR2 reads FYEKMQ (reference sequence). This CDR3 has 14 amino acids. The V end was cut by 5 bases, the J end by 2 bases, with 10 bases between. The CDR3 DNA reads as TGTGCCAGCAGCCTAGCGACAGGCAATCAGCCCCAGCATTTT. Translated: CASSLATGNQPQHF.

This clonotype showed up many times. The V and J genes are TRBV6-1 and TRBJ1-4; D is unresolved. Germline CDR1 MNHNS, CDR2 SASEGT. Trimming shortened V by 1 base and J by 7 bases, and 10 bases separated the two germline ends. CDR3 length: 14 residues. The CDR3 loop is CASSEGWSGEKLFF. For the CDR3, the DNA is TGTGCCAGCAGTGAAGGGTGGAGTGGTGAAAAACTGTTTTTT.

CDR3 region: CASSPSGIYGYTF. The CDR3 DNA reads as TGTGCCAGCAGTCCATCGGGAATCTATGGCTACACCTTC. The genes are TRBV12-3 or TRBV12-4 and TRBJ1-2, with D unresolved. The V end was cut by 5 bases, the J end by 4 bases, with 11 bases between. This CDR3 has 13 amino acids.

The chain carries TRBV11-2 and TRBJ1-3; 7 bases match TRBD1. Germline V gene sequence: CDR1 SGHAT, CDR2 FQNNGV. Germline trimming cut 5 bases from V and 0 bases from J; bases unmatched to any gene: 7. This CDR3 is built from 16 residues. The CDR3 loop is CASSLPGQISGNTIYF. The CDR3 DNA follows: TGTGCCAGCAGCCTACCGGGACAGATCTCTGGAAACACCATATATTTT.

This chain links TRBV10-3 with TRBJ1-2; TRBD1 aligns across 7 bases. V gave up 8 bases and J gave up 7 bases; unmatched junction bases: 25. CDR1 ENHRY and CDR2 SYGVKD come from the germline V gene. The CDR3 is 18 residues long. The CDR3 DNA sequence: TGTGCCATCCGGGCCATAGCAGTAGGGGGCGAGTCGTGGCCTGGCTACACCTTC. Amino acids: CAIRAIAVGGESWPGYTF.

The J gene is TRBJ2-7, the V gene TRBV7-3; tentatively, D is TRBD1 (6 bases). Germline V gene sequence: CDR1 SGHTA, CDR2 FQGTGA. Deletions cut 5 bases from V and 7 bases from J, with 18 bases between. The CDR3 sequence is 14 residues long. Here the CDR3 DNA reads TGTGCCAGCAGCCCGTCGGCAGGGGTGCGGGAGCAGTACTTC. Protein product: CASSPSAGVREQYF.

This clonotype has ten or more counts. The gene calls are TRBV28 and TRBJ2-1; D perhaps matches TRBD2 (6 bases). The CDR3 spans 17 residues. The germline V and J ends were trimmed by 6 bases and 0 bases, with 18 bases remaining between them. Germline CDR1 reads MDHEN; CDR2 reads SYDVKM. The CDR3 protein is CASRPFGGDRSYNEQFF. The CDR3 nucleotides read TGTGCCAGCAGGCCCTTCGGCGGGGACCGCTCCTACAATGAGCAGTTCTTC.

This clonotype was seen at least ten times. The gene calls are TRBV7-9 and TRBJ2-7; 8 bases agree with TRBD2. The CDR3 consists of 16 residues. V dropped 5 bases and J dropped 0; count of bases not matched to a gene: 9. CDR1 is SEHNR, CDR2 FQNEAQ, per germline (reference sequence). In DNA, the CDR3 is TGTGCCAGCAGCCCGGGGGGGCGAAGAAGCTCCTACGAGCAGTACTTC. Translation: CASSPGGRRSSYEQYF.

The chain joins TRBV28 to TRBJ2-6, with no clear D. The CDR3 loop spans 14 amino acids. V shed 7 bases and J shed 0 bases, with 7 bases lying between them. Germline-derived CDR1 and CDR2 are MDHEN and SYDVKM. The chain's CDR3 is CASTDISGANVLTF. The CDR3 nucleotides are TGTGCCAGCACGGATATCTCTGGGGCCAACGTCCTGACTTTC.

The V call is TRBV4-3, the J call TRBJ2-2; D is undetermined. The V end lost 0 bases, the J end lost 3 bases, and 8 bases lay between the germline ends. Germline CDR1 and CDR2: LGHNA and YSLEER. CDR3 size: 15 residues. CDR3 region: CASSQEGSDTGELFF. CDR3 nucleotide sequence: TGCGCCAGCAGCCAAGAGGGGTCCGACACCGGGGAGCTGTTTTTT.

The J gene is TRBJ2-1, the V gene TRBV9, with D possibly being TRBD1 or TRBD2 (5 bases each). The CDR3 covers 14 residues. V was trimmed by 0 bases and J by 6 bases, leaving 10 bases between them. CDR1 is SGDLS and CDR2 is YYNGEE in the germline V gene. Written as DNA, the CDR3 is TGTGCCAGCAGCGTAGGAGGGGTAGTCAATGAGCAGTTCTTC. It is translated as CASSVGGVVNEQFF.

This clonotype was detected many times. The CDR3 protein is CASSQAQSTDTQYF. In DNA form, the CDR3 reads TGCGCCAGCAGCCAAGCACAGAGCACAGATACGCAGTATTTT. The genes are TRBV4-3 and TRBJ2-3; no clear D gene. V dropped 1 base and J dropped 0 bases, with 5 bases sitting between them. This CDR3 spans 14 amino acids. CDR1 and CDR2 (germline): LGHNA, YSLEER.